This note documents a single TCR beta chain sequence. Its matching antigen is unknown. The donors were in the roughly 130-subject validation cohort; that cohort was separate from the roughly 680-subject first cohort. The CDR3 is made up of 15 amino acids. J gave up 0 bases and V 8 bases, and 10 bases lay outside the gene matches. Per germline, CDR1 SQVTM and CDR2 ANQGSEA. This entry is derived from a study of cytomegalovirus exposure and HLA in healthy donors. Assay used: immunoSEQ multiplex PCR; TCRdb lists only in-frame clones, some missing. This sample has more than 250,000 clones, with 90% found just once. Study findings and constraints: It was reported that the classifier diagnosed cytomegalovirus status with high specificity and sensitivity in both the original and validation cohorts. Rare TCR sequences dominated, though some public TCRs recurred in many donors. Confirmation in vitro established that a few CMV-associated chains were specific for CMV antigens.

This TCR came from a woman aged 25 to 39 in good health and CMV-seronegative. The genes are TRBV29-1 and TRBJ2-1; 7 nucleotides line up with TRBD2. Sequencing used PBMCs. CDR3 nucleotides: TGCAGCCAAAAACTAGCGTCGAGCTCCTACAATGAGCAGTTCTTC. Translation: CSQKLASSSYNEQFF.